Shown below are 23 T cell receptor beta chains from a single sample sequenced in a study of identical twins. TCRdb used MiXCR to reprocess the 5' RACE reads, holding one entry per CDR3 protein. The table includes some 590,000 distinct CDR3 sequences, over 8.5% detected once. The same data also contributed to another study, on yellow fever vaccine responses in identical twins.

Sequenced input: PBMCs. These receptors all come from a woman between 18 and 29 years old in good health.

This clonotype was seen at least ten times. V is TRBV6-1 and J is TRBJ1-1; D is perhaps TRBD1 (5 bases). V was clipped by 5 bases and J by 0 bases, with 10 bases between them. Germline V gene lookup returns CDR1 MNHNS and CDR2 SASEGT. The CDR3 extends over 14 amino acids. The CDR3 sequence: CASSKKTVNTEAFF. In DNA, the CDR3 is TGTGCCAGCAGTAAAAAGACAGTGAACACTGAAGCTTTCTTT.

This clonotype appeared many times. The chain links TRBV27 to TRBJ2-3, with D tentatively TRBD2 (7 bases). Germline-derived CDR1 and CDR2 are MNHEY and SMNVEV (reference sequence). The ends were cut back, 7 bases at V and 10 bases at J, with 27 bases in the middle. This CDR3 has 16 amino acids. The DNA of the CDR3 is TGTGCCAGCATGACCGGACCAGGGGACTATATAGAGGCGCAGTATTTT. Amino acid sequence: CASMTGPGDYIEAQYF.

The J gene is TRBJ2-3, the V gene TRBV3-1, with D perhaps TRBD2 (6 bases). The CDR3 loop spans 16 amino acids. Germline-derived CDR1 and CDR2 are LGHDT and YNNKEL (reference sequence). V was cut by 4 bases and J by 1 base, with 15 bases left in between. CDR3 residues: CASSPWRDVGTDTQYF. For the CDR3, the DNA is TGTGCCAGCAGCCCATGGCGGGATGTCGGCACAGATACGCAGTATTTT.

This clonotype was seen repeatedly, ten times or more. This chain links TRBV4-1 with TRBJ2-7; D uncertain. There are 14 residues in the CDR3. Germline values: CDR1 MGHRA, CDR2 YSYEKL. The V and J ends lost 3 bases and 2 bases respectively, with 11 bases between them. The DNA of the CDR3 is TGCGCCAGCAGCCACGTCGGTAATACCTACGAGCAGTACTTC. Protein sequence: CASSHVGNTYEQYF.

This clonotype was seen ten or more times. The chain has TRBV7-2 and TRBJ2-7; D is possibly TRBD2 (6 bases). This CDR3 has 13 residues. Trimming removed 11 bases at V and 6 bases at J, with 20 bases between. CDR1 is SGHTA, CDR2 FQGNSA, per germline. The DNA of the CDR3 is TGTGCCTCCAAAGGGAACGGGAGAAGCGAGCAGTACTTC. Amino acids: CASKGNGRSEQYF.

This clonotype was recorded many times. This rearrangement joins TRBV28 to TRBJ2-1; 11 nucleotides match TRBD2. This CDR3 spans 16 amino acids. In germline, CDR1 is MDHEN, CDR2 SYDVKM. V lost 6 bases and J lost 7; bases outside the gene matches: 11. CDR3 amino acids: CASSPLGLAGGNEQFF. The CDR3 DNA reads TGTGCCAGCAGCCCTTTAGGTCTAGCGGGAGGTAATGAGCAGTTCTTC.

In this sample, this clonotype turned up many times. The CDR3, as DNA: TGTGCCATCAGCCCAGGACAGGGGAACTATGGCTACACCTTC. It codes for CAISPGQGNYGYTF. The chain couples TRBV10-3 to TRBJ1-2; 9 bases fit TRBD1. The CDR3 has 14 amino acids. The junction had 4 bases not matched to a gene; V was cut back by 6 bases and J by 2 bases. Germline V gene sequence: CDR1 ENHRY, CDR2 SYGVKD.

This clonotype has a handful of counts. V gene TRBV6-1 combines with J gene TRBJ2-7; 7 nucleotides align to TRBD1. The V gene end was trimmed by 6 bases and the J gene end by 0 bases; junction bases not matched to a gene: 14. CDR1 and CDR2 from the germline V gene are MNHNS and SASEGT. The CDR3 sequence is 17 residues long. CDR3 residues: CASSPRGATGSSYEQYF. CDR3 in DNA: TGTGCCAGCAGCCCAAGAGGGGCGACAGGGAGCTCCTACGAGCAGTACTTC.

The gene calls are TRBV15 and TRBJ2-3; D uncertain. The CDR3 has 12 amino acids. The germline gives CDR1 LNHNV, CDR2 YYDKDF (reference sequence). With 0 bases removed from V and 6 bases from J, the gap between germline ends came to 4 bases. CDR3 DNA sequence: TGTGCCACCAGCAGAGATCCGGATACGCAGTATTTT. Translated: CATSRDPDTQYF.

This clonotype was observed a single time. This may stem from a read error, because a much larger clone lies one nucleotide away. V gene TRBV5-1 combines with J gene TRBJ2-2; TRBD2 matches at 8 bases. J gave up 3 bases and V 4 bases, and 23 bases lay outside the gene matches. The germline CDR1 and CDR2 sequences are SGHRS and YFSETQ. CDR3 length equals 21 residues. The CDR3 region is CASSLNSGTLSLRKHTGELFF. For the CDR3, the DNA is TGCGCCAGCAGCCTGAATAGCGGGACCCTATCTCTGCGTAAACACACCGGGGAGCTGTTTTTT. Variable domain in full (rest from reference TRBV5-1 and TRBJ2-2): KAGVTQTPRYLIKTRGQQVTLSCSPISGHRSVSWYQQTPGQGLQFLFEYFSETQRNKGNFPGRFSGRQFSNSRSEMNVSTLELGDSALYLCASSLNSGTLSLRKHTGELFFGEGSRLTVL.

The chain joins TRBV18 to TRBJ2-7; 9 positions agree with TRBD1. Germline-derived CDR1 and CDR2 are KGHSH and LQKENI. The CDR3 length is 14 residues. V lost 2 bases, J lost 7 bases, and 6 bases stayed unmatched. The DNA of the CDR3 is TGTGCCAGCTCACCAGGTACAGGGGGCGTAGAGCAGTACTTC. Translation gives CASSPGTGGVEQYF.

In its sample, this clonotype was seen a few times. The V and J genes are TRBV28 and TRBJ1-1; 7 bases match TRBD1. CDR1 and CDR2 from the germline V gene are MDHEN and SYDVKM. With V trimmed by 5 bases and J by 6 bases, 12 bases remained unmatched. This CDR3 comprises 15 residues. The DNA for the CDR3 is TGTGCCAGCAGTGCCCAAGAACTAGGGACAGCTGAAGCTTTCTTT. As protein: CASSAQELGTAEAFF.

This clonotype was seen more than once but under ten times. V gene TRBV20-1 combines with J gene TRBJ2-7; either TRBD1 or TRBD2 may supply D (6 bases each). Trimming removed 6 bases at V and 4 bases at J, with 16 bases between. The CDR3 runs to 13 residues. CDR1 and CDR2 from the germline V gene are DFQATT and SNEGSKA (reference sequence). This CDR3 reads CSAPGDNRYEQYF. For the CDR3, the DNA is TGCAGTGCCCCGGGGGACAATAGATACGAGCAGTACTTC.

This clonotype has only a few counts. V and J are TRBV6-1 and TRBJ1-1, with D perhaps matching TRBD1 (5 bases). Trimming removed 11 bases from V and 0 bases from J, with 16 bases in between. The CDR3 length is 14 residues. Per germline, CDR1 MNHNS and CDR2 SASEGT. CDR3 region: CAHAQGGMNTEAFF. The CDR3 nucleotides are TGTGCCCATGCCCAGGGCGGCATGAACACTGAAGCTTTCTTT.

The CDR3 spells CATTGTGPPEQYF. Here the CDR3 DNA reads TGTGCCACCACCGGGACAGGGCCGCCCGAGCAGTACTTC. J is TRBJ2-7 and V is TRBV10-3; 9 bases fit TRBD1. The CDR3 spans 13 residues. Trimming at V came to 10 bases and at J to 6 bases, leaving 10 bases not matched to a gene. Germline CDR1 is ENHRY and CDR2 is SYGVKD.

This clonotype was recorded at least ten times. The chain recombines TRBV4-2 with TRBJ2-7; TRBD1 aligns across 11 bases. The CDR3 loop spans 15 amino acids. Germline V CDR1 and CDR2: LGHNA, YNFKEQ. With V trimmed by 4 bases and J by 5 bases, 7 bases remained unmatched. The CDR3 sequence is CASSPLDRGPHEQYF. Here the CDR3 DNA reads TGTGCCAGCAGCCCACTGGACAGGGGGCCGCACGAGCAGTACTTC.

This clonotype occurred many times. The chain is built from TRBV12-3 or TRBV12-4 and TRBJ2-5; 14 bases are shared with TRBD2. This CDR3 has 15 amino acids. V lost 6 bases to trimming and J lost 4 bases; unmatched junction nucleotides: 4. This chain's CDR3 is CASSRLAGGAETQYF. The DNA for the CDR3 is TGTGCCAGCAGCCGACTAGCGGGAGGGGCAGAGACCCAGTACTTC.

This chain joins TRBV20-1 and TRBJ2-3; TRBD2 matches at 9 bases. Germline lookup yields CDR1 DFQATT and CDR2 SNEGSKA (reference sequence). This CDR3 region has 21 residues. V dropped 2 bases and J dropped 5; count of bases not matched to a gene: 26. CDR3 sequence reads: CSARPLWGSGSITDPKDTQYF. The DNA for the CDR3 is TGCAGTGCTAGACCGTTGTGGGGTAGCGGGAGTATTACGGACCCTAAAGATACGCAGTATTTT.

This clonotype was picked up a small number of times. J is TRBJ2-3 and V is TRBV7-2; the match to TRBD2 covers 14 bases. The CDR3 runs 17 residues. The V segment lost 6 bases and the J segment 4 bases; nucleotides outside the gene matches: 9. Germline V CDR1 and CDR2: SGHTA, FQGNSA. CDR3 nucleotide sequence: TGTGCCAGCAGTACCCCAGAGGGACTAGCGGGAGCAGATACGCAGTATTTT. This encodes CASSTPEGLAGADTQYF.

This clonotype was recorded a few times. This chain links TRBV12-3 or TRBV12-4 with TRBJ1-2, with a tentative D call TRBD1 (5 bases). The CDR3 contains 13 residues. V was clipped by 8 bases and J by 1 base, with 11 bases between them. CDR3 region: CASHNRSNYGYTF. In nucleotides, the CDR3 is TGTGCCAGCCATAACAGGAGTAACTATGGCTACACCTTC.

This clonotype was counted ten times or more. The chain carries TRBV7-2 and TRBJ2-1; TRBD2 matches 16 bases. Losses at the gene ends were 5 bases for V and 4 bases for J; bases not matched to a gene: 8. CDR3 length equals 18 residues. From germline, CDR1 is SGHTA and CDR2 FQGNSA. This CDR3 is CASSRGTSGRARYNEQFF. The DNA for the CDR3 is TGTGCCAGCAGCCGCGGGACTAGCGGGAGGGCCCGGTACAATGAGCAGTTCTTC. Variable domain in full (rest from reference TRBV7-2 and TRBJ2-1): GAGVSQSPSNKVTEKGKDVELRCDPISGHTALYWYRQSLGQGLEFLIYFQGNSAPDKSGLPSDRFSAERTGGSVSTLTIQRTQQEDSAVYLCASSRGTSGRARYNEQFFGPGTRLTVL.

This clonotype came up many times. The rearrangement links TRBV11-1 to TRBJ1-1; no definite D call. The CDR3 has 14 amino acids. V was shortened by 0 bases and J by 1 base, with 6 bases between the two germline ends. CDR1 and CDR2 from the germline V gene are SGHAT and FQDESV (reference sequence). CDR3 amino acids: CASSLARPNTEAFF. CDR3 nucleotide sequence: TGTGCCAGCAGCTTAGCCCGGCCGAACACTGAAGCTTTCTTT.

This chain connects TRBV12-3 or TRBV12-4 to TRBJ2-7; either TRBD1 or TRBD2 may fit D (5 bases each). V lost 6 bases to trimming and J lost 3 bases, with 18 bases between them. The CDR3 covers 15 residues. CDR3 protein: CASRAAEGEFYEQYF. For the CDR3, the DNA is TGTGCCAGCAGGGCAGCGGAAGGGGAATTCTACGAGCAGTACTTC.